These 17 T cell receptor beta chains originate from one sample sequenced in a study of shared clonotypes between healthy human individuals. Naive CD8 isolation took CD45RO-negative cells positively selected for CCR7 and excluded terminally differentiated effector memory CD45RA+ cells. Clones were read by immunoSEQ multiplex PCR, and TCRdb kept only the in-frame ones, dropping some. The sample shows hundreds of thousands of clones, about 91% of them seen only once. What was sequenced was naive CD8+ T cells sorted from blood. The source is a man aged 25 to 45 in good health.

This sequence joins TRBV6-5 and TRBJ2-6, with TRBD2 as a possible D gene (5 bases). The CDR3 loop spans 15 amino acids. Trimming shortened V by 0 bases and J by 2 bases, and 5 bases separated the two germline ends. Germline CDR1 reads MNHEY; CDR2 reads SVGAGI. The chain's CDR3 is CASSYSGTGANVLTF. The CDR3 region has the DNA TGTGCCAGCAGTTACTCCGGGACTGGGGCCAACGTCCTGACTTTC.

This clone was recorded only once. CDR3 protein: CASSQWGGGYYEQYF. The CDR3 DNA sequence: TGTGCCAGCAGCCAATGGGGGGGAGGATACTACGAGCAGTACTTC. The J gene is TRBJ2-7, the V gene TRBV14; 7 bases match TRBD2. CDR1 and CDR2 (germline): SGHDN, FVKESK. After removal of 2 bases from V and 3 bases from J, the junction contained 7 bases not matched to a gene. CDR3 length: 15 residues.

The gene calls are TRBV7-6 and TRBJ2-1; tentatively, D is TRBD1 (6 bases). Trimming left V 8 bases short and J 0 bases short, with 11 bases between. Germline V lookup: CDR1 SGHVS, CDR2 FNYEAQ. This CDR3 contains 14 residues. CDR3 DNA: TGTGCCAGCGCGCGACAGGACTCCTACAATGAGCAGTTCTTC. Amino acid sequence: CASARQDSYNEQFF.

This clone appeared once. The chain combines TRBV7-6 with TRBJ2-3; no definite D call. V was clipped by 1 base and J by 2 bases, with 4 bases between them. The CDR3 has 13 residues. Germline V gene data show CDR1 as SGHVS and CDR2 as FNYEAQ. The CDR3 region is CASSLESTDTQYF. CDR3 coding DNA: TGTGCCAGCAGCTTAGAGTCCACAGATACGCAGTATTTT.

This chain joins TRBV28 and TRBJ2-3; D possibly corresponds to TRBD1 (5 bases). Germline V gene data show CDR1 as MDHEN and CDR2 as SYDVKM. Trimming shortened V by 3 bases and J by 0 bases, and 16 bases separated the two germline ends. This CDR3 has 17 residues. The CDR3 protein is CASSFQGGASSTDTQYF. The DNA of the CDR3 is TGTGCCAGCAGTTTCCAGGGCGGTGCCTCTAGCACAGATACGCAGTATTTT.

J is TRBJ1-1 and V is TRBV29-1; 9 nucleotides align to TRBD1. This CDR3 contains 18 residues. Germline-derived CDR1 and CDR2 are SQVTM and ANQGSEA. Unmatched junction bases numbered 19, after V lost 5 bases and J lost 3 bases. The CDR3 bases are TGCAGCGTTCAAATACTCCGAGACAGGGGGATTGGGTACACTGAAGCTTTCTTT. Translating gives CSVQILRDRGIGYTEAFF.

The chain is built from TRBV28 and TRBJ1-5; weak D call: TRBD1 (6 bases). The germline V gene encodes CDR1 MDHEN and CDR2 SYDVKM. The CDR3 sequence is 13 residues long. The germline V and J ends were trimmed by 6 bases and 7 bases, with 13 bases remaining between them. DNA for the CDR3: TGTGCCAGCAGGACCAGGGGTTGGCAGCCCCAGCATTTT. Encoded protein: CASRTRGWQPQHF.

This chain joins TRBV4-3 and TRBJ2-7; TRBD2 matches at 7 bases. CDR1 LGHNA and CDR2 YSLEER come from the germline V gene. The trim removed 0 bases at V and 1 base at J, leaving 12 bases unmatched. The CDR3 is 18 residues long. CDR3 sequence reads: CASSQDLVLAARSYEQYF. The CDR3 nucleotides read TGCGCCAGCAGCCAAGATCTTGTTCTAGCGGCCCGATCCTACGAGCAGTACTTC.

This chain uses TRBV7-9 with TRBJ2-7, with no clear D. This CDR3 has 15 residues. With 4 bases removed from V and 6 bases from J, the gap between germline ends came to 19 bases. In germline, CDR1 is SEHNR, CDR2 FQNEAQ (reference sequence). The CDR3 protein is CASSSPNDPVVEQYF. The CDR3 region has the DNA TGTGCCAGCAGCTCCCCTAATGACCCCGTTGTCGAGCAGTACTTC.

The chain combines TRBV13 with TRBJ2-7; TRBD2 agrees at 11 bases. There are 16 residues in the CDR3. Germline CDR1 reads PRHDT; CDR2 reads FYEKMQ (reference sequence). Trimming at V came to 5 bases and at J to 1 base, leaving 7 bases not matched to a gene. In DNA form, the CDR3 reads TGTGCCAGCAGCGACCCGGGACTAGCGGATTCCTACGAGCAGTACTTC. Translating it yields CASSDPGLADSYEQYF.

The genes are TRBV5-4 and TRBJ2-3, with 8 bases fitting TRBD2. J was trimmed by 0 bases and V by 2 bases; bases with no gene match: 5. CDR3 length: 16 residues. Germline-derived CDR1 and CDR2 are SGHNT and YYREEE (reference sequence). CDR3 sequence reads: CASSFGREESTDTQYF. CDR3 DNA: TGTGCCAGCAGCTTCGGGCGGGAGGAGAGCACAGATACGCAGTATTTT.

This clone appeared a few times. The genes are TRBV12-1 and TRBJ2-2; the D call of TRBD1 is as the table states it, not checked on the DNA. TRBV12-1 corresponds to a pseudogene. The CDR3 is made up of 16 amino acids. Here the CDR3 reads CASSSRQVVDTGELFF. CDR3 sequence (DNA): TGTGCCAGCAGCTCACGACAGGTTGTTGACACCGGGGAGCTGTTTTTT.

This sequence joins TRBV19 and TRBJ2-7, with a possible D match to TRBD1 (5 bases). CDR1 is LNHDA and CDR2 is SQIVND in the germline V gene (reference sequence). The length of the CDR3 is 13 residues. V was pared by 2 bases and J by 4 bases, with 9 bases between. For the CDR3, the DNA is TGTGCCAGTAGTATAATAGACAGTTACGAGCAGTACTTC. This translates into CASSIIDSYEQYF.

DNA for the CDR3: TGTGCCAGCAGCGTAGAAGCGGGCCCGAACACCGGGGAGCTGTTTTTT. It encodes CASSVEAGPNTGELFF. The chain employs TRBV9 and TRBJ2-2; D might be TRBD2 (6 bases). The V end was cut by 0 bases, the J end by 0 bases, with 9 bases between. The CDR3 runs 16 residues. Per germline, CDR1 SGDLS and CDR2 YYNGEE.

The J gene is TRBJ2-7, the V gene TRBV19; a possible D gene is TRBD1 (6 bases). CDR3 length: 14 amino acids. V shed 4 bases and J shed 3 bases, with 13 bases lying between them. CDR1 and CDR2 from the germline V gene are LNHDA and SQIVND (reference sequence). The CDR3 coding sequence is TGTGCCAGTAGTACCGGGACACTAGGCTACGAGCAGTACTTC. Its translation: CASSTGTLGYEQYF.

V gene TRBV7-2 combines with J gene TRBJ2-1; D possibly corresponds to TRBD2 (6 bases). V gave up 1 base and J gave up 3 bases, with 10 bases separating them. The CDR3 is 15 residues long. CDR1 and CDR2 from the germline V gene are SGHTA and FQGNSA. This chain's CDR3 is CASSLGGGNYNEQFF. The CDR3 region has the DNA TGTGCCAGCAGCTTAGGCGGCGGGAACTACAATGAGCAGTTCTTC.

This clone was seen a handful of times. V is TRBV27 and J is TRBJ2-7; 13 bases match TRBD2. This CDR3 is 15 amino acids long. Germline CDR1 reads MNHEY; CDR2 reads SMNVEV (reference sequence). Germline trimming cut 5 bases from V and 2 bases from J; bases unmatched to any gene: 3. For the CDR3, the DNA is TGTGCCAGCAGTACCGGGACTAGCGGGGCCTACGAGCAGTACTTC. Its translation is CASSTGTSGAYEQYF.